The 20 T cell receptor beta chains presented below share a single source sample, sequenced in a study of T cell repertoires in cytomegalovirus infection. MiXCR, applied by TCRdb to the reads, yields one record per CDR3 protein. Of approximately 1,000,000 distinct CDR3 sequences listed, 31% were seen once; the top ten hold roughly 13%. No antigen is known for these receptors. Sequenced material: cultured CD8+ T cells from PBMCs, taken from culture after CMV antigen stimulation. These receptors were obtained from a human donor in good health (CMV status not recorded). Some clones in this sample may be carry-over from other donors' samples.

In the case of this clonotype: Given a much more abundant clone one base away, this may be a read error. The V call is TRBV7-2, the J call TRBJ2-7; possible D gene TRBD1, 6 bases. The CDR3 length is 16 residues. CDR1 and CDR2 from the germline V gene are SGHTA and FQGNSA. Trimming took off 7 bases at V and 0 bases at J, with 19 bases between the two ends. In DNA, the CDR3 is TGTGCCAGCAACACGCGACAGGCGACTTTCTCCTACGAGCAGTACTTC. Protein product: CASNTRQATFSYEQYF. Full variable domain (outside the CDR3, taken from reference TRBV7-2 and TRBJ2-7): GAGVSQSPSNKVTEKGKDVELRCDPISGHTALYWYRQSLGQGLEFLIYFQGNSAPDKSGLPSDRFSAERTGGSVSTLTIQRTQQEDSAVYLCASNTRQATFSYEQYFGPGTRLTVT.

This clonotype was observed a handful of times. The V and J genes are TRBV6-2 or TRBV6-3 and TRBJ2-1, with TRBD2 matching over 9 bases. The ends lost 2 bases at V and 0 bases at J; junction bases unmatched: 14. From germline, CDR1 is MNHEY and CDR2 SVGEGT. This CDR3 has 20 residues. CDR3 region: CASSYPLTLAGYSSYNEQFF. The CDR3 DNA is TGTGCCAGCAGTTACCCCTTAACACTAGCGGGTTACAGCTCCTACAATGAGCAGTTCTTC.

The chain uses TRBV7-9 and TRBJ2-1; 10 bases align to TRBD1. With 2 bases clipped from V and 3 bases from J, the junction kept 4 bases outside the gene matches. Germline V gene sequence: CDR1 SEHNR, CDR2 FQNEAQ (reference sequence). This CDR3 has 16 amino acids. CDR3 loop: CASSLKGTGVYNEQFF. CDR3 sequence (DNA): TGTGCCAGCAGCTTAAAAGGGACAGGGGTCTACAATGAGCAGTTCTTC.

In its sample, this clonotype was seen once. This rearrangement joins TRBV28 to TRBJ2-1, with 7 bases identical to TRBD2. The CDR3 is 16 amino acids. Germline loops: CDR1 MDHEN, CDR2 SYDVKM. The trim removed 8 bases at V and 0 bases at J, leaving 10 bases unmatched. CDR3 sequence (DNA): TGTGCCAGCGCTGATTCCGGGGGGAGCTCCTACAATGAGCAGTTCTTC. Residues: CASADSGGSSYNEQFF.

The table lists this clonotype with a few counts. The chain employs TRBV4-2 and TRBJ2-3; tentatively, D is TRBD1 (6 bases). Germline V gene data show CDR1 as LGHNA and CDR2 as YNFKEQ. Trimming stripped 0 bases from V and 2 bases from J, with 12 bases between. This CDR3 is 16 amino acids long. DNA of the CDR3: TGTGCCAGCAGCCAAGAATCGACAGGAATCACAGATACGCAGTATTTT. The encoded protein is CASSQESTGITDTQYF.

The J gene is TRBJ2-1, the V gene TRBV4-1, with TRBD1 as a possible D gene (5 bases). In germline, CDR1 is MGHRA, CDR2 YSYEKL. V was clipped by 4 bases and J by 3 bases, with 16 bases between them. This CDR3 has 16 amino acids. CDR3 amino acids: CASSPHGHLLYNEQFF. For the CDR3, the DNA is TGCGCCAGCAGCCCTCACGGACACTTACTCTACAATGAGCAGTTCTTC.

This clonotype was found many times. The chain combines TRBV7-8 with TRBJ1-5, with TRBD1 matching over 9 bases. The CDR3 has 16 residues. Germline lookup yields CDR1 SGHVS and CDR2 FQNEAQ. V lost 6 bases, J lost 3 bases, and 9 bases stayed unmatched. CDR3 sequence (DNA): TGTGCCAGCAGAGCATCCGGGACAGGGTACAATCAGCCCCAGCATTTT. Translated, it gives CASRASGTGYNQPQHF.

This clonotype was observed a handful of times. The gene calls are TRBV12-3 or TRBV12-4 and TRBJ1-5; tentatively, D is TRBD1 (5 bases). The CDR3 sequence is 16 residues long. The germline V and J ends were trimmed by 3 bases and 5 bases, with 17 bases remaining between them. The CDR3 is CASSFINRPPYQPQHF. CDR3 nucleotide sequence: TGTGCCAGCAGTTTCATCAACAGGCCTCCGTATCAGCCCCAGCATTTT.

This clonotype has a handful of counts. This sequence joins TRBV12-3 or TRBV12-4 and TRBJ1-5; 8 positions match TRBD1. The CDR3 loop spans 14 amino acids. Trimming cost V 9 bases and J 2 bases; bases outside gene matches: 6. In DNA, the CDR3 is TGTGCCAGTCAGGGGGCTTGGGGCAATCAGCCCCAGCATTTT. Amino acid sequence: CASQGAWGNQPQHF.

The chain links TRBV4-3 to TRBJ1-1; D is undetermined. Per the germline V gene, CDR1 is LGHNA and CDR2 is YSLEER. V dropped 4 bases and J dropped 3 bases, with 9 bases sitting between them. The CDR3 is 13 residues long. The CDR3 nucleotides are TGCGCCAGCAGCCCGTCGACCTACACTGAAGCTTTCTTT. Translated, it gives CASSPSTYTEAFF.

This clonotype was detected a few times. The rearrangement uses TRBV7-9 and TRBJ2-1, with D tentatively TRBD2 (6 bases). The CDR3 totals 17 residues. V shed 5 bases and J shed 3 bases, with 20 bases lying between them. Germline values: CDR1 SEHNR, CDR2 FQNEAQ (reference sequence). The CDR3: CASSPLRAGPYYNEQFF. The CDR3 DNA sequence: TGTGCCAGCAGCCCCCTCAGGGCGGGACCCTACTACAATGAGCAGTTCTTC.

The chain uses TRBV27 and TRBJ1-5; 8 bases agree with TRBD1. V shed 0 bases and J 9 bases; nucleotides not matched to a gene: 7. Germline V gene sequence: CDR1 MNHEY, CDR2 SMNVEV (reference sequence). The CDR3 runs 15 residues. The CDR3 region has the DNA TGTGCCAGCAGTTTATCCCAGGGGGCGGGACGGCCCCAGCATTTT. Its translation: CASSLSQGAGRPQHF.

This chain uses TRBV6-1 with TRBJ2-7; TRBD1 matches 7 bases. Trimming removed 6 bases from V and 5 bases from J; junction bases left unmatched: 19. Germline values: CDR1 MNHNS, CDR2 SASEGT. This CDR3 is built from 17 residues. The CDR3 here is CASSELFGQARNHEQYV. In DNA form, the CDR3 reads TGTGCCAGCAGCGAATTATTCGGACAGGCCCGAAATCACGAGCAGTACGTC.

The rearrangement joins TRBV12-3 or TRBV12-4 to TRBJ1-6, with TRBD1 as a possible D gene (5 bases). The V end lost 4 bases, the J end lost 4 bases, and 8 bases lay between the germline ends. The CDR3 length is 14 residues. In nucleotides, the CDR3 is TGTGCCAGCAGTTGGTCAGGGTATAATTCACCCCTCCACTTT. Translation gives CASSWSGYNSPLHF.

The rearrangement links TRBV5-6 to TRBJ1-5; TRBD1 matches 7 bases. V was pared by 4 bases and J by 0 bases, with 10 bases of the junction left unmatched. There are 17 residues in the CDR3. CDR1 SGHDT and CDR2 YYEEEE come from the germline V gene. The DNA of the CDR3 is TGTGCCAGCAGCCTTGGAGTCTCAGGGGGTAGCAATCAGCCCCAGCATTTT. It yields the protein CASSLGVSGGSNQPQHF.

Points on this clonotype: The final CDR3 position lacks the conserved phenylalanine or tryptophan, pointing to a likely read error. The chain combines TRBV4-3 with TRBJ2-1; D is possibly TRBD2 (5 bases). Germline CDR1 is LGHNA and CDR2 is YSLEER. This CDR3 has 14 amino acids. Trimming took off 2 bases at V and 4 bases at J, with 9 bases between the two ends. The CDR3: CASSQPGLYNEQFS. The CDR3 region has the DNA TGCGCCAGCAGCCAACCGGGGTTGTACAATGAGCAGTTCTCC.

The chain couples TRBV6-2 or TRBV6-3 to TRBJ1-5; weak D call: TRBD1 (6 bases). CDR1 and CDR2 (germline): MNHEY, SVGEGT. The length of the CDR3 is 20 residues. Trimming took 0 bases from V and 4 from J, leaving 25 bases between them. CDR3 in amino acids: CASSYSGDRTVVGLNQPQHF. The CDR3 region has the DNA TGTGCCAGCAGTTACTCGGGGGATCGGACAGTGGTGGGCTTAAATCAGCCCCAGCATTTT.

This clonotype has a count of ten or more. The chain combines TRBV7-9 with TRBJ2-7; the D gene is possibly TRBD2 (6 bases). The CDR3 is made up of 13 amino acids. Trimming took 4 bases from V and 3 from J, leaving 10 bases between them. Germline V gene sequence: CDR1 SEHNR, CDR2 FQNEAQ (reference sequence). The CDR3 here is CASSSGTGYEQYV. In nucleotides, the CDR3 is TGTGCCAGCAGCTCCGGGACTGGCTACGAGCAGTACGTC.

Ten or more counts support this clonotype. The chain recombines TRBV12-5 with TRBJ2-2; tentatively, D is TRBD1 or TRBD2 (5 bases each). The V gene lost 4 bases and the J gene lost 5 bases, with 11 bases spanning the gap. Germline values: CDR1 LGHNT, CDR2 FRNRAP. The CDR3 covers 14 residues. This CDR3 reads CASGSGTWTGELFF. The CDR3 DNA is TGTGCTAGTGGTTCAGGGACCTGGACCGGGGAGCTGTTTTTT.

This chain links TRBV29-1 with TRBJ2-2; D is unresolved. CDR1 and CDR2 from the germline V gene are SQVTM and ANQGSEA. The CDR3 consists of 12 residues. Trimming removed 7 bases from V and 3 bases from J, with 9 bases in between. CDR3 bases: TGCAGCGGCGCCGGATACACCGGGGAGCTGTTTTTT. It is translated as CSGAGYTGELFF.